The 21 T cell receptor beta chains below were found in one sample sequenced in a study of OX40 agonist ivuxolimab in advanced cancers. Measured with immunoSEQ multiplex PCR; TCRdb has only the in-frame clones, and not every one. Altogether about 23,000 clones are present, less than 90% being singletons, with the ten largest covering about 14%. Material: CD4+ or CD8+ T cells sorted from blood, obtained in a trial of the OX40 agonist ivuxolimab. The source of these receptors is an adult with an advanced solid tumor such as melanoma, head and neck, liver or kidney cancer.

DNA of the CDR3: TGTGCCAGCAGTGAAGAGGTCGGTGGCTGGAACACTGAAGCTTTCTTT. Its translation: CASSEEVGGWNTEAFF. The genes are TRBV2 and TRBJ1-1; D is ambiguous. The CDR3 has 16 residues. Looked up from germline, CDR1 is SNHLY and CDR2 is FYNNEI. The V and J ends lost 1 base and 1 base respectively, with 13 bases between them.

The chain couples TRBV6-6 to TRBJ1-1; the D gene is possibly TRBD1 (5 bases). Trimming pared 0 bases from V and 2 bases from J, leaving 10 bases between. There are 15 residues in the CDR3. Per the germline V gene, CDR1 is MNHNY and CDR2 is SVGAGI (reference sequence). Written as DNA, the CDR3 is TGTGCCAGCAGTTACTCTACAGGAATCAACACTGAAGCTTTCTTT. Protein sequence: CASSYSTGINTEAFF.

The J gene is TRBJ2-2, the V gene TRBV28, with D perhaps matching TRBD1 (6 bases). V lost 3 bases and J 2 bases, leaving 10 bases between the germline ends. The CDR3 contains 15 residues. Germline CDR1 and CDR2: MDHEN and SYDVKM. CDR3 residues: CASSFLQGNTGELFF. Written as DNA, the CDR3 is TGTGCCAGCAGTTTTTTACAGGGTAACACCGGGGAGCTGTTTTTT.

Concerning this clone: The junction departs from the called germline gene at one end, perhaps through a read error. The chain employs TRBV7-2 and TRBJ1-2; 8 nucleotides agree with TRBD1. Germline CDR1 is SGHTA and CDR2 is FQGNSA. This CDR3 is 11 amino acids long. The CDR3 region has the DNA TGTGCCAGCAGCTCGGACAGGGTCAGGGGGTTC. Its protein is CASSSDRVRGF.

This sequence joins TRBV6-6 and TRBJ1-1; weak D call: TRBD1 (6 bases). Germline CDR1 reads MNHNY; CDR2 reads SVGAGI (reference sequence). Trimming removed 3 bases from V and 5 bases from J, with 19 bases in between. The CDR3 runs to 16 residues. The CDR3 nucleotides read TGTGCCAGCAGTTATACCCATGTACAGGGAAATACTGAAGCTTTCTTT. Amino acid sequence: CASSYTHVQGNTEAFF.

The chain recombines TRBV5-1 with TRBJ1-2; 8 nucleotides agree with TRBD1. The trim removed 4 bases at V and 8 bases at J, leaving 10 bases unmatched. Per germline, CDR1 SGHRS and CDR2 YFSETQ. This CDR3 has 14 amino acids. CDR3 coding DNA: TGCGCCAGCAGCCCAACGGACAGGGCGGAGGGCTACACCTTC. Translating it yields CASSPTDRAEGYTF.

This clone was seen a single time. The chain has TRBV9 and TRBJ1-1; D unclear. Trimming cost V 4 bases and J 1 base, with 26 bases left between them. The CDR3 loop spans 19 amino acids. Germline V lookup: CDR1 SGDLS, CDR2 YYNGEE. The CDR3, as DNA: TGTGCCAGCAGCAGAACCAAATCTGTGAAATACAACAGGAACACTGAAGCTTTCTTT. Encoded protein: CASSRTKSVKYNRNTEAFF.

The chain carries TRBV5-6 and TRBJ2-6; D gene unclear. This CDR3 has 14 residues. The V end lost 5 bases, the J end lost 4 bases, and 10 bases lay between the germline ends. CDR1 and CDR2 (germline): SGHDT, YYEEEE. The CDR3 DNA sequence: TGTGCCAGCAGATCCTGGGGAGGGGCCAACGTCCTGACTTTC. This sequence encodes CASRSWGGANVLTF.

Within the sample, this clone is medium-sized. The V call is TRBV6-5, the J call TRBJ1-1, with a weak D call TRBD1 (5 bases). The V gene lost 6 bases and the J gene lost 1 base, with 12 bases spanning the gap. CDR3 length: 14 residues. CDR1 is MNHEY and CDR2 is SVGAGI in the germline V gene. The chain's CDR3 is CASSQGLANTEAFF. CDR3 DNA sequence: TGTGCCAGCAGCCAGGGTCTCGCGAACACTGAAGCTTTCTTT.

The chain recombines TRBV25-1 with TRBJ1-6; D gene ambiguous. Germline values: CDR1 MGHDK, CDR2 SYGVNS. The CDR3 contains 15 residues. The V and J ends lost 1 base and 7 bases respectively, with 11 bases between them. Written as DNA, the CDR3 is TGTGCCAGCAGTGAATTGAGGGATCGGAATTCACCCCTCCACTTT. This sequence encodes CASSELRDRNSPLHF.

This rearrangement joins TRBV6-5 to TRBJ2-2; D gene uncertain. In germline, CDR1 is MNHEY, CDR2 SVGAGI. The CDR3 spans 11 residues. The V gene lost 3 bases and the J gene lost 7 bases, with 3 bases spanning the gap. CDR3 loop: CASSYGGELFF. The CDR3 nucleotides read TGTGCCAGCAGTTATGGCGGGGAGCTGTTTTTT.

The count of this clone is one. The CDR3 DNA reads TGTGCCAGTATTGGAGCTTTCTTT. Amino acids: CASIGAFF. This chain joins TRBV19 and TRBJ1-1; D call uncertain. The V and J ends lost 7 bases and 10 bases respectively, with 4 bases between them. The CDR3 contains 8 residues. Germline V gene lookup returns CDR1 LNHDA and CDR2 SQIVND (reference sequence).

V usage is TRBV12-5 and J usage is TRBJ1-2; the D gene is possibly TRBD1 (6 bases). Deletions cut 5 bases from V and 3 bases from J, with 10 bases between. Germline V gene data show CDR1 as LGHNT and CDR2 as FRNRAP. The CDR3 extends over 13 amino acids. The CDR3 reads CASGRGTHYGYTF. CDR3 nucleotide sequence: TGTGCTAGTGGTAGGGGGACGCACTATGGCTACACCTTC.

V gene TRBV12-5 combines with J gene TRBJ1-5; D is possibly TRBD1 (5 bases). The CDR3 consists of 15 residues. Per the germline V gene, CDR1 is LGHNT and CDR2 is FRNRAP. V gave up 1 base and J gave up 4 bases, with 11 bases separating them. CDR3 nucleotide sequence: TGTGCTAGTGGTTTGGACAGGACCGTTAATCAGCCCCAGCATTTT. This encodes CASGLDRTVNQPQHF.

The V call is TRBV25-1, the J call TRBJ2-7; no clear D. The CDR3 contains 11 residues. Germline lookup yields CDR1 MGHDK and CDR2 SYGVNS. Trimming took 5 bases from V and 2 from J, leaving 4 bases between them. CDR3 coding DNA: TGTGCCAGCAGTACCCCCTACGAGCAGTACTTC. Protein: CASSTPYEQYF.

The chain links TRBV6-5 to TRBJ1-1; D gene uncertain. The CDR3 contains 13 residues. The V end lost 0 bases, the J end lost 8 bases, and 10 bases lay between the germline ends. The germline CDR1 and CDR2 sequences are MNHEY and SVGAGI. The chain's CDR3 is CASSYSATLEAFF. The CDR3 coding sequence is TGTGCCAGCAGTTACTCGGCGACTTTGGAAGCTTTCTTT.

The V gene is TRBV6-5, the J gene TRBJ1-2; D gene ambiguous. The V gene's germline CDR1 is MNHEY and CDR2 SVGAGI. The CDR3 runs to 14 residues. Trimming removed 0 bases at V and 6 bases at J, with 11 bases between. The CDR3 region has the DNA TGTGCCAGCAGTTACTCGGGCGGAGTGGATGGCTACACCTTC. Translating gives CASSYSGGVDGYTF.

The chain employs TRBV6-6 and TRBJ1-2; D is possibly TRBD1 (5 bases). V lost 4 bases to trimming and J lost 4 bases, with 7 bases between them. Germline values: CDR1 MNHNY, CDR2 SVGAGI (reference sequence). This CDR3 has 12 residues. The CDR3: CASSSGAYGYTF. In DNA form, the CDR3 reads TGTGCCAGCAGTTCCGGGGCCTATGGCTACACCTTC.

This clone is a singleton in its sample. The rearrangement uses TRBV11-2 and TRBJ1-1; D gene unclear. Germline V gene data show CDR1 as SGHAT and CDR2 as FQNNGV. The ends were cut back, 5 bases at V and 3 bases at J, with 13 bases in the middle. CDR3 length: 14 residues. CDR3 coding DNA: TGTGCCAGCAGCGTAGTGGGTGGGCACACTGAAGCTTTCTTT. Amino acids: CASSVVGGHTEAFF.

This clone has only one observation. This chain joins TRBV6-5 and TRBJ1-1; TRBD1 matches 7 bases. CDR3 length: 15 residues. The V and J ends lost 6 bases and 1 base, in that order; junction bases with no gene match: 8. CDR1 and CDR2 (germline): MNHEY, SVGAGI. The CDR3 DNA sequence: TGTGCCAGCAGACTTCGCGGACAGGCGAACACTGAAGCTTTCTTT. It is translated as CASRLRGQANTEAFF.

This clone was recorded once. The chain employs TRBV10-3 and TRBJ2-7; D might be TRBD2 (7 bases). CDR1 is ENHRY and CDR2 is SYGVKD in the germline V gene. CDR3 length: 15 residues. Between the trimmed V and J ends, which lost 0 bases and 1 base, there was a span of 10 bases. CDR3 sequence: CAISESGGESYEQYF. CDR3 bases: TGTGCCATCAGTGAGTCAGGGGGGGAGTCCTACGAGCAGTACTTC.